This TCR beta chain appears in the sequencing data of a study of patients and donors after allogeneic stem cell transplantation. TCRdb ran MiXCR on the RT-PCR reads and lists one entry per CDR3 protein. The sample has 70,000 or so distinct CDR3 sequences; approximately 25% are singletons. The CDR3 runs to 16 residues. Germline V CDR1 and CDR2: MNHNY, SVGAGI (reference sequence). V lost 10 bases, J lost 0 bases, and 20 bases lay in between. This sequence was found in a human donor who was either an allogeneic HSCT recipient or a stem cell or donor lymphocyte infusion donor (not recorded which). It is not recorded whose cells these are; they may come from a transplant donor. The rearrangement uses TRBV6-6 and TRBJ2-3; TRBD2 is a possible D gene (7 bases). Sequencing was performed on blood, either unsorted or a sorted T cell fraction (not recorded which). In nucleotides, the CDR3 is TGTGCCACCCTGAGGGGGGGGCGGGATAGCACAGATACGCAGTATTTT. This gives the protein CATLRGGRDSTDTQYF.